This is a list of T cell receptor beta chains from one sample in a study of T cells in Graves' hyperthyroidism and ophthalmopathy. Via MiXCR, TCRdb re-called the multiplex PCR reads, giving one row per CDR3 protein. This sample has a few hundred thousand distinct CDR3 sequences, with under 60% found just once. The sample taken for sequencing was peripheral blood or thyroid tissue (not recorded which). The receptors originated from a woman aged 18-29 years with Graves' hyperthyroidism. CDR3s include the opening cysteine and the closing phenylalanine or tryptophan. Fields, in order: J gene, CDR3 length, D gene, V gene, clone size, CDR3 protein, CDR3 DNA. A D gene is named only where the DNA matches it firmly. A row's size may be missing; if present it is once, few, many or a size class.

TRBJ2-5,17,TRBD2,TRBV20-1,few,CSARDQSASGSQETQYF,TGCAGTGCTAGAGATCAATCGGCTAGCGGGAGCCAAGAGACCCAGTACTTC
TRBJ2-5,16,-,TRBV7-9,many,CASSPSDTSSKETQYF,TGTGCCAGCAGCCCTAGTGACACTAGTTCAAAAGAGACCCAGTACTTC
TRBJ2-7,14,-,TRBV7-2,many,CASSLHGGPYEQYF,TGTGCCAGCAGCTTACACGGGGGCCCCTACGAGCAGTACTTC
TRBJ2-7,16,TRBD1,TRBV2,-,CASSLGQARGTYEQYF,TGTGCCAGCAGCCTGGGACAGGCCCGGGGGACCTACGAGCAGTACTTC
TRBJ2-5,13,-,TRBV6-1,many,CASNEDTQETQYF,TGTGCCAGCAACGAGGACACACAAGAGACCCAGTACTTC
TRBJ2-7,13,-,TRBV27,many,CASSSGPDYEQYF,TGTGCCAGCAGTTCAGGACCCGACTACGAGCAGTACTTC
TRBJ2-3,17,-,TRBV7-9,-,CASSPSTRDLITDTQYF,TGTGCCAGCAGCCCCTCAACCCGGGACCTAATCACAGATACGCAGTATTTT
TRBJ1-2,15,-,TRBV2,-,CASSARGDGFYGYTF,TGTGCCAGCAGTGCTAGAGGGGATGGGTTCTATGGCTACACCTTC
TRBJ2-7,14,-,TRBV27,many,CASSTGRLGYEQYF,TGTGCCAGCAGTACCGGTCGACTGGGGTACGAGCAGTACTTC
TRBJ2-3,14,TRBD2,TRBV4-1,-,CASSPGTKTDTQYF,TGTGCCAGCAGCCCGGGGACTAAGACAGATACGCAGTATTTT